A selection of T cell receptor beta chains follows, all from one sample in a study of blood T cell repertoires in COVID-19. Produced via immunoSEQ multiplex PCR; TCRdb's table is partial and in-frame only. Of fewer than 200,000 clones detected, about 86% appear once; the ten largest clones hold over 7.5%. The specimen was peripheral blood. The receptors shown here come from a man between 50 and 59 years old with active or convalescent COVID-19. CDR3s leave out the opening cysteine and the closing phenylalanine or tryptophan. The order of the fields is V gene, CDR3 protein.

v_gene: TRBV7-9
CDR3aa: ASSSRRTSGSRSTGELF

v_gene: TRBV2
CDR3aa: ASRGSVQETQY

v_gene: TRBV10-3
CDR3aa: ATQRSPSGTREQF

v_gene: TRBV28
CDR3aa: ASSSQGLGNTEAF

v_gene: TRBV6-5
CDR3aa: ASSPQVGNYGYT

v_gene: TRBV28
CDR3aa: ASSSQGAHQETQY

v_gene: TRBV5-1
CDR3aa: ASSQGQVSSGNTIY

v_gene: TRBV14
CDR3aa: ASGRARHRDRVYQPQH

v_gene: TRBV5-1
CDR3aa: ASSFDGTSNTEAF

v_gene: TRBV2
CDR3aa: ASSATGTSYEQY

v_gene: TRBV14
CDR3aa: ASSQTGNSPLH

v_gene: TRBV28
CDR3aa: AASKEVNTEAF

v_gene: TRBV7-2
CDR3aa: ASSLGLAGGREQF